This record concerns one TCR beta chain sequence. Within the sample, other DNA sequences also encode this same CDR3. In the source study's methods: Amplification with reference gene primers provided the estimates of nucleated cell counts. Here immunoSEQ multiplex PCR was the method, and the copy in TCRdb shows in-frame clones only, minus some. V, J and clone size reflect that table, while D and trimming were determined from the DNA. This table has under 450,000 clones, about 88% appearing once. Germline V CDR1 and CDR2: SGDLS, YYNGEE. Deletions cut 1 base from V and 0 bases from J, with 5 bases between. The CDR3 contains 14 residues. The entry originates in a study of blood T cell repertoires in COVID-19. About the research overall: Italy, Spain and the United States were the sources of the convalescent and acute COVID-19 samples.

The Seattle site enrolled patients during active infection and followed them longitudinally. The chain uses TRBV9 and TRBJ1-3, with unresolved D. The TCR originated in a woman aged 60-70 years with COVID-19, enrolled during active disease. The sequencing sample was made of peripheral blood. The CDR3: CASSVSGSGNTIYF. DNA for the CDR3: TGTGCCAGCAGCGTATCGGGCTCTGGAAACACCATATATTTT.